This T cell receptor beta chain comes out of a study of patients and donors after allogeneic stem cell transplantation (dated by TCRdb to about 2020). CDR1 and CDR2 are drawn from the germline V gene: SGDLS, YYNGEE. Trimming at the junction amounts to 3 bases on V and 6 bases on J, and the germline ends lie 20 bases apart. The CDR3 measures 16 amino acids from cysteine to phenylalanine. The CDR3 DNA has 48 bases and is translated from base 1. The method behind the library was RT-PCR. The instrument given in TCRdb is NextSeq 550. TCRdb applied fastp at Q25 and MiXCR to the public reads, then kept only in-frame beta chains. CDR3 protein duplicates are merged, each entry listing the most common genes and DNA. This sample holds more than 850,000 distinct CDR3 sequences; under 20% were observed only once. Together, the top ten hold 5% to 7.5% of the sample. Concerning this clonotype: Its recognized antigen is unknown. No much larger clone is present one base from it, and per-base qualities are unavailable.

The receptor comes from a human donor who was either an allogeneic HSCT recipient or a stem cell or donor lymphocyte infusion donor (not recorded which). It is not recorded whose cells these are; they may come from a transplant donor. The chain uses TRBV9 and TRBJ2-3; TRBD1 is a possible D gene, resting on 5 matching bases. The sequencing sample was made of blood, either unsorted or a sorted T cell fraction (not recorded which). For the CDR3, the sequence is CASSATSGSPGDTQYF. The nucleotide sequence reads as follows: TGTGCCAGCAGCGCCACTTCAGGGTCGCCTGGGGATACGCAGTATTTT. The CDR3, completed at both ends by the reference TRBV9 and TRBJ2-3 genes, gives the full variable domain DSGVTQTPKHLITATGQRVTLRCSPRSGDLSVYWYQQSLDQGLQFLIQYYNGEERAKGNILERFSAQQFPDLHSELNLSSLELGDSALYFCASSATSGSPGDTQYFGPGTRLTVL.